What follows are 30 T cell receptor beta chains derived from one specimen sequenced in a study of blood T cell repertoires in COVID-19. Using immunoSEQ multiplex PCR, the repertoire was profiled, and TCRdb retains in-frame clones only, with some absent. The table lists over 350,000 clones, about 89% of them singletons. Specimen: peripheral blood. The receptors originated from a woman aged 30 to 39 with acute or convalescent COVID-19.

The rearrangement uses TRBV4-2 and TRBJ2-5, with 14 bases that match TRBD2. Germline V lookup: CDR1 LGHNA, CDR2 YNFKEQ. V was clipped by 0 bases and J by 3 bases; unmatched bases: 6. There are 18 residues in the CDR3. The CDR3 DNA is TGTGCCAGCAGCCAAGATAGGGGGACTAGCGGGGGAGAAGAGACCCAGTACTTC. It is translated as CASSQDRGTSGGEETQYF.

V and J are TRBV29-1 and TRBJ2-4; 7 bases fit TRBD2. This CDR3 has 15 amino acids. Trimming cost V 7 bases and J 1 base; bases outside gene matches: 10. In germline, CDR1 is SQVTM, CDR2 ANQGSEA. CDR3 coding DNA: TGCAGCGCCCTCGGGGGAGGGGTGGCCAAAAACATTCAGTACTTC. It encodes CSALGGGVAKNIQYF.

The rearrangement joins TRBV9 to TRBJ1-1, with D possibly TRBD1 on 6 matching bases. CDR1 is SGDLS, CDR2 YYNGEE, per germline. V shed 4 bases and J shed 0 bases, with 13 bases lying between them. The CDR3 sequence is 15 residues long. Here the CDR3 DNA reads TGTGCCAGCAGCCCGTGGACAGCCATGAACACTGAAGCTTTCTTT. As protein: CASSPWTAMNTEAFF.

This rearrangement joins TRBV6-4 to TRBJ2-5, with TRBD1 identical over 8 bases. CDR1 and CDR2 (germline): MRHNA, SNTAGT. Germline trimming cut 0 bases from V and 3 bases from J; bases unmatched to any gene: 12. This CDR3 is 18 amino acids long. CDR3: CASSDSGQGGLQKETQYF. In DNA form, the CDR3 reads TGTGCCAGCAGTGACTCAGGACAGGGCGGTCTCCAGAAAGAGACCCAGTACTTC.

The chain recombines TRBV7-3 with TRBJ2-3; TRBD2 aligns across 7 bases. Germline V gene lookup returns CDR1 SGHTA and CDR2 FQGTGA. The CDR3 extends over 14 amino acids. V shed 5 bases, J shed 4 bases, and the junction held 6 bases outside the gene matches. CDR3 in DNA: TGTGCCAGCAGCCGGGGACTACCGTCAGATACGCAGTATTTT. Encoded protein: CASSRGLPSDTQYF. The entire variable domain, with the rest obtained from reference TRBV7-3 and TRBJ2-3, is as follows: GAGVSQTPSNKVTEKGKYVELRCDPISGHTALYWYRQSLGQGPEFLIYFQGTGAADDSGLPNDRFFAVRPEGSVSTLKIQRTERGDSAVYLCASSRGLPSDTQYFGPGTRLTVL.

This clone was counted a few times. The J gene is TRBJ1-6, the V gene TRBV30; 7 nucleotides line up with TRBD1. Trimming cost V 3 bases and J 10 bases; bases outside gene matches: 18. Per germline, CDR1 GTSNPN and CDR2 SVGIG (reference sequence). CDR3 length equals 17 residues. CDR3 DNA sequence: TGTGCCTGGAGCGAAGGGATGACGGGACAGTTTGGGTCACCCCTCCACTTT. Its translation is CAWSEGMTGQFGSPLHF.

The genes are TRBV24-1 and TRBJ1-5; tentative D call: TRBD1 (6 bases). The length of the CDR3 is 14 residues. The V end was cut by 5 bases, the J end by 6 bases, with 13 bases between. Germline CDR1 is KGHDR and CDR2 is SFDVKD. This chain's CDR3 is CATSGSGAGQPQHF. The CDR3, as DNA: TGTGCCACCAGTGGGTCAGGGGCAGGTCAGCCCCAGCATTTT.

The V gene is TRBV6-5, the J gene TRBJ1-6; D may be TRBD1 (5 bases). From germline, CDR1 is MNHEY and CDR2 SVGAGI. The CDR3 sequence is 13 residues long. Deletions cut 6 bases from V and 14 bases from J, with 17 bases between. CDR3 sequence reads: CASSRDGGVTLHF. The CDR3 region has the DNA TGTGCCAGCAGCCGGGACGGGGGAGTAACCCTCCACTTT.

The CDR3, as DNA: TGTGCCAGCAGCCAAGCTCAGCGCCCTTGGGCTGAAGCTTTCTTT. This sequence encodes CASSQAQRPWAEAFF. The chain joins TRBV14 to TRBJ1-1; D unclear. The CDR3 is 15 amino acids. With 1 base removed from V and 6 bases from J, the gap between germline ends came to 15 bases. The germline V gene has CDR1 SGHDN and CDR2 FVKESK. Combining the CDR3 with reference TRBV14 and TRBJ1-1 gives the whole variable domain EAGVTQFPSHSVIEKGQTVTLRCDPISGHDNLYWYRRVMGKEIKFLLHFVKESKQDESGMPNNRFLAERTGGTYSTLKVQPAELEDSGVYFCASSQAQRPWAEAFFGQGTRLTVV.

The chain couples TRBV10-1 to TRBJ1-5; 10 nucleotides line up with TRBD1. This CDR3 is 14 amino acids long. V was clipped by 6 bases and J by 7 bases; unmatched bases: 6. In germline, CDR1 is WNHNN, CDR2 SYGVQD (reference sequence). The DNA of the CDR3 is TGCGCCAGCAGCCCGACAGGGGGCGTCCAGCCCCAGCATTTT. Translated: CASSPTGGVQPQHF.

This clone was found once. The chain combines TRBV5-5 with TRBJ2-5, with 10 bases aligning to TRBD1. V lost 4 bases and J lost 4; bases outside the gene matches: 7. Germline V gene lookup returns CDR1 SGHKS and CDR2 YYEKEE (reference sequence). The CDR3 runs 15 residues. As DNA, the CDR3 is TGTGCCAGCAGCCAACGGACAGGGGGAGGAGAGACCCAGTACTTC. The encoded protein is CASSQRTGGGETQYF.

The chain combines TRBV29-1 with TRBJ1-2, with 8 bases aligning to TRBD1. Per the germline V gene, CDR1 is SQVTM and CDR2 is ANQGSEA. The CDR3 consists of 11 residues. V lost 7 bases, J lost 7 bases, and 5 bases stayed unmatched. The CDR3 nucleotides are TGCAGCGCACGACAGGGGTTTGGCTACACCTTC. This sequence encodes CSARQGFGYTF.

This sequence joins TRBV20-1 and TRBJ2-3, with 7 bases matching TRBD2. CDR1 and CDR2 from the germline V gene are DFQATT and SNEGSKA (reference sequence). With V trimmed by 3 bases and J by 2 bases, 11 bases remained unmatched. There are 16 residues in the CDR3. The chain's CDR3 is CSASRVGGGLTDTQYF. CDR3 nucleotide sequence: TGCAGTGCTAGTCGGGTTGGCGGGGGACTCACAGATACGCAGTATTTT.

The chain combines TRBV11-2 with TRBJ1-4, with D maybe TRBD1 (5 bases). The CDR3 totals 17 residues. CDR1 and CDR2 (germline): SGHAT, FQNNGV. The germline V and J ends were trimmed by 4 bases and 0 bases, with 15 bases remaining between them. CDR3 residues: CASSSWGGFTTNEKLFF. The CDR3 DNA reads as TGTGCCAGCAGCTCCTGGGGGGGATTCACAACTAATGAAAAACTGTTTTTT. The entire variable domain, with the rest obtained from reference TRBV11-2 and TRBJ1-4, is as follows: EAGVAQSPRYKIIEKRQSVAFWCNPISGHATLYWYQQILGQGPKLLIQFQNNGVVDDSQLPKDRFSAERLKGVDSTLKIQPAKLEDSAVYLCASSSWGGFTTNEKLFFGSGTQLSVL.

This sequence joins TRBV6-1 and TRBJ1-2, with TRBD1 identical over 9 bases. Germline CDR1 reads MNHNS; CDR2 reads SASEGT. The CDR3 loop spans 17 amino acids. V shed 2 bases and J 7 bases; nucleotides not matched to a gene: 14. This chain's CDR3 is CASSELRTGTGSGGYTF. For the CDR3, the DNA is TGTGCCAGCAGTGAACTCCGTACCGGGACAGGGAGTGGTGGCTACACCTTC.

The V gene is TRBV14, the J gene TRBJ1-4; D perhaps matches TRBD1 (5 bases). The ends were cut back, 0 bases at V and 7 bases at J, with 12 bases in the middle. Germline CDR1 SGHDN, CDR2 FVKESK. CDR3 length equals 15 residues. CDR3 nucleotides: TGTGCCAGCAGCCAAGATGTAGGGGTTGGTGAAAAACTGTTTTTT. It specifies CASSQDVGVGEKLFF.

The chain couples TRBV2 to TRBJ1-5, with 7 bases matching TRBD1. Germline-derived CDR1 and CDR2 are SNHLY and FYNNEI. Germline trimming cut 7 bases from V and 0 bases from J; bases unmatched to any gene: 6. The CDR3 length is 15 residues. CDR3 sequence (DNA): TGTGCCAGCACCTCAAGACAGGGTAGCAATCAGCCCCAGCATTTT. Translating gives CASTSRQGSNQPQHF.

The chain links TRBV5-4 to TRBJ2-7; weak D call: TRBD1 (6 bases). CDR1 is SGHNT and CDR2 is YYREEE in the germline V gene (reference sequence). The ends were cut back, 4 bases at V and 5 bases at J, with 16 bases in the middle. This CDR3 has 14 amino acids. The CDR3 is CASSPQGRMDEQYF. CDR3 nucleotides: TGTGCCAGCAGCCCACAGGGTCGGATGGACGAGCAGTACTTC.

The rearrangement joins TRBV2 to TRBJ2-3; TRBD1 might be the D (6 bases). The CDR3 extends over 13 amino acids. Trimming cost V 2 bases and J 3 bases, with 6 bases left between them. The V gene's germline CDR1 is SNHLY and CDR2 FYNNEI. CDR3 sequence reads: CASSEQGTDTQYF. CDR3 bases: TGTGCCAGCAGTGAACAGGGGACAGATACGCAGTATTTT.

The gene calls are TRBV10-3 and TRBJ2-3; D uncertain. Germline V gene lookup returns CDR1 ENHRY and CDR2 SYGVKD. The CDR3 covers 15 residues. The V end was cut by 6 bases, the J end by 0 bases, with 13 bases between. CDR3 protein: CAISTDLTSTDTQYF. The CDR3 DNA is TGTGCCATCAGCACCGACCTGACTAGCACAGATACGCAGTATTTT.

The chain combines TRBV2 with TRBJ2-7, with D possibly matching TRBD1 (6 bases). V gave up 5 bases and J gave up 1 base, with 15 bases separating them. The germline gives CDR1 SNHLY, CDR2 FYNNEI. CDR3 length: 15 amino acids. The CDR3 here is CASSTYPGDSYEQYF. The CDR3 nucleotides are TGTGCCAGCAGTACATATCCAGGGGATTCCTACGAGCAGTACTTC.

The genes are TRBV7-2 and TRBJ2-3; D is perhaps TRBD2 (6 bases). With 5 bases removed from V and 2 bases from J, the gap between germline ends came to 11 bases. From germline, CDR1 is SGHTA and CDR2 FQGNSA. This CDR3 has 14 amino acids. For the CDR3, the DNA is TGTGCCAGCAGCAACCGGGACTTCACAGATACGCAGTATTTT. It specifies CASSNRDFTDTQYF.

V usage is TRBV4-2 and J usage is TRBJ2-7; 12 bases agree with TRBD2. Germline CDR1 and CDR2: LGHNA and YNFKEQ. V lost 7 bases and J lost 5; bases outside the gene matches: 6. The CDR3 runs to 14 residues. This chain's CDR3 is CASTLAGGPDEQYF. Written as DNA, the CDR3 is TGTGCCAGCACCCTAGCGGGGGGGCCTGACGAGCAGTACTTC.

This chain joins TRBV19 and TRBJ2-1; the D is unclear. Trimming shortened V by 5 bases and J by 8 bases, and 13 bases separated the two germline ends. The CDR3 extends over 13 amino acids. In germline, CDR1 is LNHDA, CDR2 SQIVND (reference sequence). CDR3 amino acids: CASSPRRVDEQFF. The DNA for the CDR3 is TGTGCCAGTAGTCCCCGCCGGGTGGATGAGCAGTTCTTC.

V gene TRBV5-4 combines with J gene TRBJ1-1; D unclear. Germline V CDR1 and CDR2: SGHNT, YYREEE (reference sequence). Trimming left V 4 bases short and J 1 base short, with 23 bases between. The CDR3 length is 18 residues. The CDR3 bases are TGTGCCAGCAGCCTGGCTTACACCTCCCCTTCGGGGAACACTGAAGCTTTCTTT. Its protein is CASSLAYTSPSGNTEAFF.

The V call is TRBV6-2 or TRBV6-3, the J call TRBJ2-2, with TRBD1 as a possible D gene (5 bases). This CDR3 has 17 amino acids. The germline V gene encodes CDR1 MNHEY and CDR2 SVGEGT. V lost 4 bases to trimming and J lost 3 bases, with 18 bases between them. CDR3 amino acids: CASSSTEQAGDTGELFF. In nucleotides, the CDR3 is TGTGCCAGCAGTTCGACAGAACAGGCTGGGGACACCGGGGAGCTGTTTTTT.

The chain links TRBV19 to TRBJ1-6, with D possibly TRBD1 on 6 matching bases. Trimming took off 7 bases at V and 9 bases at J, with 16 bases between the two ends. The germline V gene has CDR1 LNHDA and CDR2 SQIVND (reference sequence). The length of the CDR3 is 14 residues. In DNA form, the CDR3 reads TGTGCCAGTACCAATCGGCAGGGGTTTTCACCCCTCCACTTT. Translated: CASTNRQGFSPLHF.

The J gene is TRBJ1-2, the V gene TRBV19; D is undetermined. The CDR3 sequence is 12 residues long. Germline CDR1 reads LNHDA; CDR2 reads SQIVND (reference sequence). Trimming cost V 5 bases and J 4 bases, with 8 bases left between them. The CDR3, as DNA: TGTGCCAGTAGTGGGGAGGCCTATGGCTACACCTTC. Amino acids: CASSGEAYGYTF.

V is TRBV2 and J is TRBJ1-4, with D tentatively TRBD1 (6 bases). In germline, CDR1 is SNHLY, CDR2 FYNNEI. The CDR3 sequence is 13 residues long. Trimming stripped 2 bases from V and 8 bases from J, with 9 bases between. The CDR3 sequence: CASSERGGEKLFF. The DNA for the CDR3 is TGTGCCAGCAGTGAAAGGGGGGGGGAAAAACTGTTTTTT.

CDR3 sequence (DNA): TGTGCCAGCTCAACCGGGGGGTATGAGCAGTTCTTC. This gives the protein CASSTGGYEQFF. The chain joins TRBV7-6 to TRBJ2-1; TRBD2 agrees at 7 bases. Per germline, CDR1 SGHVS and CDR2 FNYEAQ. Trimming took 8 bases from V and 8 from J; bases not matched to a gene: 6. This CDR3 has 12 amino acids. Variable domain in full (rest from reference TRBV7-6 and TRBJ2-1): GAGVSQSPRYKVTKRGQDVALRCDPISGHVSLYWYRQALGQGPEFLTYFNYEAQQDKSGLPNDRFSAERPEGSISTLTIQRTEQRDSAMYRCASSTGGYEQFFGPGTRLTVL.